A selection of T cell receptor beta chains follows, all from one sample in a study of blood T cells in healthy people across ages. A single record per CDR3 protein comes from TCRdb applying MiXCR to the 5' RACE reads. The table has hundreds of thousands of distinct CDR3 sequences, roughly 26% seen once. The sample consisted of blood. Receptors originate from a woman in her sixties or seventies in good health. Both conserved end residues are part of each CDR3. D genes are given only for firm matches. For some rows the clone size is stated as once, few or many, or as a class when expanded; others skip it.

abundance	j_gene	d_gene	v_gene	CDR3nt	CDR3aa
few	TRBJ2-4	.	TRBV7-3	TGTGCCAGCAGCCTCCAGGAGGCCTCCCCTATTCAGTACTTC	CASSLQEASPIQYF
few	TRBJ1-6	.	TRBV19	TGTGCCAGTAGTGATCGTAATTCACCCCTCCACTTT	CASSDRNSPLHF
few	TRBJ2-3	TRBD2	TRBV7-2	TGTGCCAGCAGCTTACAACCTCCTAGACTAGCGGGAGGGGTCACAGATACGCAGTATTTT	CASSLQPPRLAGGVTDTQYF
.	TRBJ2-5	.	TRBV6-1	TGTGCCAGCAGTGAGGCGGAACAAGAGACCCAGTACTTC	CASSEAEQETQYF
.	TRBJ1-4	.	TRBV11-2	TGTGCCAGCAGCCAGGACGGGACGGTCAATGAAAAACTGCTTTTT	CASSQDGTVNEKLLF
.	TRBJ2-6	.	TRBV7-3	TGTGCCAGCAGCCCTGAGAGGGCTGGGGCCAACGTCCTGACTTTC	CASSPERAGANVLTF
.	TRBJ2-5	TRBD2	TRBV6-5	TGTGCCAGCAGTTTACTAGCGGAAGAGACCCAGTACTTC	CASSLLAEETQYF
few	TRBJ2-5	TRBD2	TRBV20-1	TGCAGTGCTAGGAATTGGGGAGCGGGAGGCCTCCAAGAGACCCAGTACTTC	CSARNWGAGGLQETQYF
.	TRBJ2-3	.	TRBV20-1	TGCAGTGCTAGAGATAGCGCGGGGAGGGATACGCAGTATTTT	CSARDSAGRDTQYF
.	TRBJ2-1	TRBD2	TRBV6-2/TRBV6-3	TGTGCCAGCAGTTACGGACTAGCGGGAGCGGGGAGCAACAATGAGCAGTTCTTC	CASSYGLAGAGSNNEQFF
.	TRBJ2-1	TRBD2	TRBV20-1	TGCAGTACTAGACTAGCGGGAGCCCACAATGAGCAGTTCTTC	CSTRLAGAHNEQFF
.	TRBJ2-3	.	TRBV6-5	TGTGCCAGCAGGGAGGGCACAGATACGCAGTATTTT	CASREGTDTQYF
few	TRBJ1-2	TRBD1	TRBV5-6	TGTGCCAGCAGGAGGACAGGCGTCTATGGCTACACCTTC	CASRRTGVYGYTF